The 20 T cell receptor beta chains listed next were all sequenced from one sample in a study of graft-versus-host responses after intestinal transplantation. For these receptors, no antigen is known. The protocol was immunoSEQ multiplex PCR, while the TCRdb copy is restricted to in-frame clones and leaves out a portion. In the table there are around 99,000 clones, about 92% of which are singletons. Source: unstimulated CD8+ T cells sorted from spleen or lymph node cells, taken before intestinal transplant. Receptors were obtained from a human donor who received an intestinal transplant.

CDR3 residues: CASSPPGQETQYF. CDR3 DNA sequence: TGTGCCAGCAGCCCACCCGGGCAAGAGACCCAGTACTTC. V usage is TRBV7-9 and J usage is TRBJ2-5; D is uncertain. V lost 5 bases and J 2 bases, leaving 9 bases between the germline ends. The germline V gene encodes CDR1 SEHNR and CDR2 FQNEAQ (reference sequence). CDR3 size: 13 residues.

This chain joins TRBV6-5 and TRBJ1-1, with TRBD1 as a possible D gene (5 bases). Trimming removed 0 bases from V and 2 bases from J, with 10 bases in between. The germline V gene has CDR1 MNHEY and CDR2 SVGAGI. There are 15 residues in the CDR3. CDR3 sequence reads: CASSYSTGFNTEAFF. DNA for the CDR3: TGTGCCAGCAGTTACTCTACAGGTTTTAACACTGAAGCTTTCTTT.

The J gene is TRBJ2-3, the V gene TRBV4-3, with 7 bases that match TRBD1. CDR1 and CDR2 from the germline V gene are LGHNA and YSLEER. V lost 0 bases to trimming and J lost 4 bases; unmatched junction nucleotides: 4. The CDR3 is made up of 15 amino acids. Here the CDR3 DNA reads TGCGCCAGCAGCCAAGATGGGGACAGCGCAGATACGCAGTATTTT. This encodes CASSQDGDSADTQYF.

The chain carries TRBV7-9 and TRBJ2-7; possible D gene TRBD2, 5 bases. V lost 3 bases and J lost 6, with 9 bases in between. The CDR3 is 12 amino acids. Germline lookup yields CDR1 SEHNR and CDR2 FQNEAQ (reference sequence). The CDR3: CASSFRTPEQYF. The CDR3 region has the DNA TGTGCCAGCAGCTTCCGGACTCCCGAGCAGTACTTC.

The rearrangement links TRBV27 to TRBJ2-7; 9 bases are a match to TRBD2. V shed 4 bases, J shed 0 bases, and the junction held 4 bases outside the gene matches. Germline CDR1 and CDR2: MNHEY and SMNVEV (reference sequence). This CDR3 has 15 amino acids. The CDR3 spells CASSYSGGSSYEQYF. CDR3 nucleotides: TGTGCCAGCAGTTATAGCGGGGGAAGCTCCTACGAGCAGTACTTC.

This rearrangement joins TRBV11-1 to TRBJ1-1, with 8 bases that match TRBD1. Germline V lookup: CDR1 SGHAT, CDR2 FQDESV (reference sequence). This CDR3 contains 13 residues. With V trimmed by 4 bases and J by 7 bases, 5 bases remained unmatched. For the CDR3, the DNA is TGTGCCAGCAGCTCGGGACAGGCTTTTGAAGCTTTCTTT. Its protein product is CASSSGQAFEAFF.

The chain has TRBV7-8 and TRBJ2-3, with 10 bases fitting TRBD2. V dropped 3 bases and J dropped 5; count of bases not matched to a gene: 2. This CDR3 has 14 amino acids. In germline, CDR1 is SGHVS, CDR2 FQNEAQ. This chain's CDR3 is CASSLSGGEDTQYF. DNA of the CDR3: TGTGCCAGCAGCTTGAGCGGGGGGGAAGATACGCAGTATTTT.

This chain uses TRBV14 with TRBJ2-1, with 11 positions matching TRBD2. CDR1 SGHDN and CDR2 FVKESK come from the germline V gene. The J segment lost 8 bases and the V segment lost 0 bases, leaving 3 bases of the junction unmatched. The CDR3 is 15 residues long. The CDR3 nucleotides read TGTGCCAGCAGCCAAGATCGGACTAGCGGGCATGAGCAGTTCTTC. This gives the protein CASSQDRTSGHEQFF.

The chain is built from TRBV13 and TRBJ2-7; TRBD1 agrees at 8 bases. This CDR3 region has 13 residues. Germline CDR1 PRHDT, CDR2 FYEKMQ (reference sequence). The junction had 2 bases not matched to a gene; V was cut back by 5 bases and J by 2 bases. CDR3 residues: CASSQDRAYEQYF. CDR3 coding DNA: TGTGCCAGCAGCCAGGACAGGGCCTACGAGCAGTACTTC.

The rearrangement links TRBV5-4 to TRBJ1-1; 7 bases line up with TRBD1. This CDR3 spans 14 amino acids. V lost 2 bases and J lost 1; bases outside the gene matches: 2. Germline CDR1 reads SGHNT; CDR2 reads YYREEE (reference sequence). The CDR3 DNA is TGTGCCAGCAGCTTCGGACAGGAGAACACTGAAGCTTTCTTT. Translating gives CASSFGQENTEAFF.

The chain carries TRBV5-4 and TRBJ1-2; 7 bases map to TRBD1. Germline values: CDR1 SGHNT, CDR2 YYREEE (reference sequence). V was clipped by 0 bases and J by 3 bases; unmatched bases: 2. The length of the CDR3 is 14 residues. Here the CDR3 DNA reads TGTGCCAGCAGCTTGGGAGGGGGCGACTATGGCTACACCTTC. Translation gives CASSLGGGDYGYTF.

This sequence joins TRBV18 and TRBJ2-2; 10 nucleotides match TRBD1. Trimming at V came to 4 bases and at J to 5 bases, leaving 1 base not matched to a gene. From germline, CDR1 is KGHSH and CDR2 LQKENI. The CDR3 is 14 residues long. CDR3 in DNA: TGTGCCAGCTCACGACAGGGGGCAACCGGGGAGCTGTTTTTT. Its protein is CASSRQGATGELFF.

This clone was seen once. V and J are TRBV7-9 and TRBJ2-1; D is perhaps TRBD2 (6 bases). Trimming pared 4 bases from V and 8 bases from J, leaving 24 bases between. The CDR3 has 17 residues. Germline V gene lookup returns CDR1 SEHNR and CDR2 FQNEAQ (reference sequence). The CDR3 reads CASSSQAGTPIFDEQFF. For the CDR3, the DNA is TGTGCCAGCAGCTCACAGGCCGGGACTCCGATTTTCGATGAGCAGTTCTTC.

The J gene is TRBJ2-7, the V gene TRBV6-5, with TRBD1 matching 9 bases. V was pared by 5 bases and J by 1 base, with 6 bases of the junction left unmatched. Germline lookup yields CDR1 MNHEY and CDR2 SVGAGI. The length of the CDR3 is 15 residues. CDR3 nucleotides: TGTGCCAGCAGTGCTACAGGGGGCGCTTCCTACGAGCAGTACTTC. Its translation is CASSATGGASYEQYF.

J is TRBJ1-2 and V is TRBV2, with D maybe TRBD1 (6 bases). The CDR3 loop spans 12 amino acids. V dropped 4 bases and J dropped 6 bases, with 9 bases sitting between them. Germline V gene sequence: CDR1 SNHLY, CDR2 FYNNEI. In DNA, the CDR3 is TGTGCCAGCAGTGGGGAGGGGGATGGCTACACCTTC. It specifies CASSGEGDGYTF.

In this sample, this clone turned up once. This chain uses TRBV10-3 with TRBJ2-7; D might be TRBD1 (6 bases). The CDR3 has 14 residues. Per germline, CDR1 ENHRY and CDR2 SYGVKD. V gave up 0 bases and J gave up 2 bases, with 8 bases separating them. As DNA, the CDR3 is TGTGCCATCAGTGAGTCGGACAGCCCCTACGAGCAGTACTTC. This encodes CAISESDSPYEQYF.

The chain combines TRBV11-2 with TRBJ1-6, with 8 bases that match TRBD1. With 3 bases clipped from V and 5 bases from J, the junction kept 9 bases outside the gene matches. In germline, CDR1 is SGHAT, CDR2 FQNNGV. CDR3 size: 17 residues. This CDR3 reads CASSLWTGTGHNSPLHF. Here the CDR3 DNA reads TGTGCCAGCAGCTTGTGGACAGGGACTGGACATAATTCACCCCTCCACTTT.

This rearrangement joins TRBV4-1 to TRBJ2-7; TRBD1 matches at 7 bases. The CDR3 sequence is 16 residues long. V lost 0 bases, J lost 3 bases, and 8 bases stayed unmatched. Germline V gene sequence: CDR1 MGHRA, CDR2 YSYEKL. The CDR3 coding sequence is TGCGCCAGCAGCCAAGAATACGGGACAGCGTACTACGAGCAGTACTTC. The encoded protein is CASSQEYGTAYYEQYF.

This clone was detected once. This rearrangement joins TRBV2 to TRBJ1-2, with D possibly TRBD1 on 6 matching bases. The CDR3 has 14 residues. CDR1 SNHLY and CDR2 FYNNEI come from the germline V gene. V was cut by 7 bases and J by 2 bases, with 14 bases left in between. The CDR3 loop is CASILTGGNYGYTF. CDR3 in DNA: TGTGCCAGCATTTTGACAGGAGGAAACTATGGCTACACCTTC.

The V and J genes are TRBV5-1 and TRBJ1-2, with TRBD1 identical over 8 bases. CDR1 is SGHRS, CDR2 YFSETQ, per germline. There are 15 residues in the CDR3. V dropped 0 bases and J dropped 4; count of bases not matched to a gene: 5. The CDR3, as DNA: TGCGCCAGCAGCTTGGCCTCGGACAGGGCCTATGGCTACACCTTC. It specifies CASSLASDRAYGYTF.